This entry lists 26 T cell receptor beta chains sequenced from one sample in a study of persistence of HIV-infected CD4 T cells. The immunoSEQ assay was version 4, run in survey mode. Only in-frame clones appear in the TCRdb table, and some are missing; sequencing was by immunoSEQ multiplex PCR. The sample carries over 35,000 clones, more than 80% recorded once. This nonspecific control used anti-CD3/anti-CD28 bead stimulation of CD4+ T cells. Sorting of responding CD4+ T cells relied on upregulated CD40 ligand together with CD69. What these receptors recognize is not known. Sequences were derived from CD4+ T cells sorted from PBMCs after roughly 18-hour stimulation, sampled from a patient who received antiretroviral therapy. All receptors come from an adult man with HIV who was CMV-seropositive.

This clone was detected only once. This chain links TRBV7-9 with TRBJ1-4, with unresolved D. The CDR3 runs 15 residues. Trimming removed 2 bases from V and 7 bases from J, with 14 bases in between. From germline, CDR1 is SEHNR and CDR2 FQNEAQ (reference sequence). The CDR3 bases are TGTGCCAGCAGCTTACCGATAGGAGCGGGTGAAAAACTGTTTTTT. Translation: CASSLPIGAGEKLFF.

This chain links TRBV28 with TRBJ1-4, with a weak D call TRBD1 (5 bases). The CDR3 has 13 amino acids. The V end lost 8 bases, the J end lost 4 bases, and 11 bases lay between the germline ends. Germline V gene data show CDR1 as MDHEN and CDR2 as SYDVKM. The CDR3 loop is CASARGGNEKLFF. CDR3 sequence (DNA): TGTGCCAGCGCCCGGGGCGGTAATGAAAAACTGTTTTTT.

V is TRBV27 and J is TRBJ2-7; no clear D. CDR3 length: 12 residues. V was trimmed by 2 bases and J by 6 bases, leaving 8 bases between them. The V gene's germline CDR1 is MNHEY and CDR2 SMNVEV (reference sequence). This CDR3 is CASSLGVGEQYF. The DNA for the CDR3 is TGTGCCAGCAGTTTAGGAGTAGGCGAGCAGTACTTC.

This chain joins TRBV9 and TRBJ2-3, with D maybe TRBD1 (6 bases). Trimming took off 3 bases at V and 5 bases at J, with 10 bases between the two ends. Germline V gene sequence: CDR1 SGDLS, CDR2 YYNGEE. There are 13 residues in the CDR3. The CDR3 spells CASSDQQGDTQYF. CDR3 coding DNA: TGTGCCAGCAGCGATCAACAGGGAGATACGCAGTATTTT.

V and J are TRBV6-1 and TRBJ1-1; D is undetermined. The CDR3 runs to 15 residues. Germline V lookup: CDR1 MNHNS, CDR2 SASEGT. V lost 2 bases, J lost 1 base, and 11 bases lay in between. The DNA for the CDR3 is TGTGCCAGCAGTGAATATGGCAGCCCGAACACTGAAGCTTTCTTT. Encoded protein: CASSEYGSPNTEAFF.

The genes are TRBV12-5 and TRBJ1-5, with a possible D match to TRBD1 (5 bases). CDR3 length equals 13 residues. The ends were cut back, 5 bases at V and 5 bases at J, with 10 bases in the middle. The germline CDR1 and CDR2 sequences are LGHNT and FRNRAP. CDR3 nucleotide sequence: TGTGCTAGTGGTGAGGGGCTAGATCAGCCCCAGCATTTT. Its translation: CASGEGLDQPQHF.

The rearrangement joins TRBV6-5 to TRBJ1-1; no reliable D call. Looked up from germline, CDR1 is MNHEY and CDR2 is SVGAGI. V was pared by 8 bases and J by 2 bases, with 15 bases between. There are 14 residues in the CDR3. The CDR3 here is CASSNLGFNTEAFF. CDR3 nucleotides: TGTGCCAGCTCAAACCTAGGATTTAACACTGAAGCTTTCTTT.

This chain connects TRBV6-5 to TRBJ2-7, with TRBD1 matching over 7 bases. The CDR3 runs to 14 residues. The V gene's germline CDR1 is MNHEY and CDR2 SVGAGI. The trim removed 2 bases at V and 5 bases at J, leaving 6 bases unmatched. CDR3 DNA: TGTGCCAGCAGTTACCGAGGACAGGACGACGAGCAGTACTTC. Protein product: CASSYRGQDDEQYF.

A single count supports this clone. The rearrangement links TRBV3-1 (or the pseudogene TRBV3-2) to TRBJ2-6; 8 bases are shared with TRBD1. CDR3 size: 19 residues. The germline V gene encodes CDR1 LGHDT and CDR2 YNNKEL (reference sequence). V dropped 5 bases and J dropped 0; count of bases not matched to a gene: 12. The CDR3 loop reads CASSAKPGTGFSGANVLTF. The CDR3 DNA is TGTGCCAGCAGCGCAAAACCCGGGACAGGATTCTCTGGGGCCAACGTCCTGACTTTC.

The CDR3 DNA sequence: TGTGCCAGCTCACCTATCGGGGGGGTTAGCACAGATACGCAGTATTTT. Its protein is CASSPIGGVSTDTQYF. This chain links TRBV18 with TRBJ2-3; 8 positions match TRBD2. Per the germline V gene, CDR1 is KGHSH and CDR2 is LQKENI. The CDR3 loop spans 16 amino acids. V shed 3 bases, J shed 0 bases, and the junction held 5 bases outside the gene matches.

This chain joins TRBV5-4 and TRBJ2-1, with D perhaps matching TRBD1 or TRBD2 (6 bases each). Germline CDR1 is SGHNT and CDR2 is YYREEE (reference sequence). This CDR3 spans 17 amino acids. With 0 bases removed from V and 0 bases from J, the gap between germline ends came to 13 bases. CDR3 sequence (DNA): TGTGCCAGCAGCTTGGGGGGGGCCGTGAGCTCCTACAATGAGCAGTTCTTC. Translation: CASSLGGAVSSYNEQFF.

The V call is TRBV6-6, the J call TRBJ1-5; TRBD1 matches 9 bases. Germline loops: CDR1 MNHNY, CDR2 SVGAGI (reference sequence). J was trimmed by 4 bases and V by 2 bases; bases with no gene match: 0. This CDR3 spans 14 amino acids. The CDR3 nucleotides are TGTGCCAGCAGTTACGGGACAGGGAATCAGCCCCAGCATTTT. Encoded protein: CASSYGTGNQPQHF.

A single count supports this clone. The J gene is TRBJ2-7, the V gene TRBV15; 8 nucleotides agree with TRBD1. CDR1 LNHNV and CDR2 YYDKDF come from the germline V gene (reference sequence). The CDR3 consists of 15 residues. J was trimmed by 5 bases and V by 5 bases; bases with no gene match: 11. As DNA, the CDR3 is TGTGCCACCAGCCGTCGGGGGCAGGGGGCCAACGAGCAGTACTTC. Its translation: CATSRRGQGANEQYF.

V is TRBV11-2 and J is TRBJ2-1; D unresolved. Trimming took 0 bases from V and 2 from J, leaving 17 bases between them. The germline V gene has CDR1 SGHAT and CDR2 FQNNGV. This CDR3 has 18 amino acids. Here the CDR3 DNA reads TGTGCCAGCAGCTTAGATGGATTCGTGGGGTCCCCCTACAATGAGCAGTTCTTC. The encoded protein is CASSLDGFVGSPYNEQFF.

Only a few counts were recorded for this clone. At the DNA level, this CDR3 is encoded by other sequences in the same sample as well. The chain couples TRBV24-1 to TRBJ2-7; 10 nucleotides line up with TRBD1. V gave up 2 bases and J gave up 2 bases; unmatched junction bases: 2. The germline V gene encodes CDR1 KGHDR and CDR2 SFDVKD. There are 15 residues in the CDR3. Here the CDR3 reads CATSDSGTGAYEQYF. The CDR3 DNA follows: TGTGCCACCAGTGATTCCGGGACAGGGGCCTACGAGCAGTACTTC.

The CDR3 DNA reads as TGCGCCAGCAGCACTAGCGGGGGTGTAAACATTCAGTACTTC. Encoded protein: CASSTSGGVNIQYF. The chain employs TRBV5-1 and TRBJ2-4; 11 nucleotides line up with TRBD2. The CDR3 totals 14 residues. V trimming: 4 bases; J trimming: 6 bases; junction bases outside the gene matches: 3. CDR1 SGHRS and CDR2 YFSETQ come from the germline V gene.

The J gene is TRBJ1-6, the V gene TRBV27; the match to TRBD1 covers 7 bases. The V segment lost 5 bases and the J segment 3 bases; nucleotides outside the gene matches: 4. CDR1 and CDR2 (germline): MNHEY, SMNVEV (reference sequence). CDR3 size: 15 residues. CDR3: CASSRQGFYNSPLHF. In DNA form, the CDR3 reads TGTGCCAGCAGTCGACAGGGTTTCTATAATTCACCCCTCCACTTT.

This clone showed up just once. The CDR3 DNA reads TGTGCCAGCACCCTAATGGCGGGGGCCAACGTCCTGACTTTC. Translation gives CASTLMAGANVLTF. V usage is TRBV6-5 and J usage is TRBJ2-6; D remains ambiguous. The CDR3 contains 14 residues. Germline loops: CDR1 MNHEY, CDR2 SVGAGI. Trimming pared 7 bases from V and 4 bases from J, leaving 11 bases between.

The rearrangement uses TRBV5-1 and TRBJ2-2; TRBD1 is a possible D gene (6 bases). V shed 4 bases and J shed 6 bases, with 13 bases lying between them. CDR3 length equals 14 residues. Looked up from germline, CDR1 is SGHRS and CDR2 is YFSETQ. The DNA for the CDR3 is TGCGCCAGCAGCAACTGGGGGCGCCCCGGGGAGCTGTTTTTT. Its translation: CASSNWGRPGELFF.

The rearrangement uses TRBV5-4 and TRBJ2-6, with 7 bases identical to TRBD1. The CDR3 totals 16 residues. Trimming removed 4 bases from V and 0 bases from J; junction bases left unmatched: 4. CDR1 and CDR2 (germline): SGHNT, YYREEE (reference sequence). The CDR3 bases are TGTGCCAGCAGCCAGGGACAGCCCTCTGGGGCCAACGTCCTGACTTTC. Translated: CASSQGQPSGANVLTF.

CDR3 sequence reads: CASRQPGANVLTF. The CDR3 region has the DNA TGTGCCAGCAGGCAACCTGGGGCCAACGTCCTGACTTTC. V usage is TRBV28 and J usage is TRBJ2-6; no definite D call. Germline V gene data show CDR1 as MDHEN and CDR2 as SYDVKM. Trimming left V 6 bases short and J 2 bases short, with 5 bases between. CDR3 length: 13 residues.

The chain employs TRBV18 and TRBJ2-7; D is uncertain. V lost 2 bases and J 2 bases, leaving 13 bases between the germline ends. This CDR3 is built from 15 residues. The V gene's germline CDR1 is KGHSH and CDR2 LQKENI. CDR3 nucleotides: TGTGCCAGCTCACCAGTGGCAGTACAGACCTACGAGCAGTACTTC. It codes for CASSPVAVQTYEQYF.

The V gene is TRBV6-5, the J gene TRBJ1-1; no clear D gene. Germline V lookup: CDR1 MNHEY, CDR2 SVGAGI. Trimming shortened V by 0 bases and J by 3 bases, and 5 bases separated the two germline ends. The length of the CDR3 is 13 residues. CDR3 sequence: CASSYSDHTEAFF. For the CDR3, the DNA is TGTGCCAGCAGTTACTCAGACCACACTGAAGCTTTCTTT.

The genes are TRBV25-1 and TRBJ1-3; D uncertain. The V gene lost 3 bases and the J gene lost 0 bases, with 6 bases spanning the gap. CDR3 size: 14 residues. The germline V gene encodes CDR1 MGHDK and CDR2 SYGVNS. The CDR3 loop reads CASSEIGSGNTIYF. The CDR3 DNA follows: TGTGCCAGCAGTGAGATCGGCTCTGGAAACACCATATATTTT.

This clone was observed a single time. The chain is built from TRBV2 and TRBJ1-5; no clear D. The CDR3 loop spans 16 amino acids. Germline CDR1 SNHLY, CDR2 FYNNEI. V was clipped by 7 bases and J by 1 base, with 17 bases between them. CDR3 bases: TGTGCCAGCAATCCCTGGGAAATATCGAGCAATCAGCCCCAGCATTTT. Translating it yields CASNPWEISSNQPQHF.

The CDR3 nucleotides read TGTGCCAGCAGAGGAGGAACGGGGGACAAGGCCCTCTATGGCTACACCTTC. Its protein is CASRGGTGDKALYGYTF. V gene TRBV28 combines with J gene TRBJ1-2, with D possibly matching TRBD1 (6 bases). In germline, CDR1 is MDHEN, CDR2 SYDVKM. CDR3 size: 17 residues. Trimming stripped 6 bases from V and 4 bases from J, with 24 bases between.